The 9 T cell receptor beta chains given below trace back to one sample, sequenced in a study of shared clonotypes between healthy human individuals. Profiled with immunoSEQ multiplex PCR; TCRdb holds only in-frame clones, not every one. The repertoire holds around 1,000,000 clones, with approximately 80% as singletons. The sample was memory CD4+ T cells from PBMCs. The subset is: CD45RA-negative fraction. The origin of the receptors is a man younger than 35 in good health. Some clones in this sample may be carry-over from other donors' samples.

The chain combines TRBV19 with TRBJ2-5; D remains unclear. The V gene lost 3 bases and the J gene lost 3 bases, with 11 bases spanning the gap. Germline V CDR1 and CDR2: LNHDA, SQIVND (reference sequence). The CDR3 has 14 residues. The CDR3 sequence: CASSIRTFEETQYF. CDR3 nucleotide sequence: TGTGCCAGTAGTATCCGAACATTCGAAGAGACCCAGTACTTC.

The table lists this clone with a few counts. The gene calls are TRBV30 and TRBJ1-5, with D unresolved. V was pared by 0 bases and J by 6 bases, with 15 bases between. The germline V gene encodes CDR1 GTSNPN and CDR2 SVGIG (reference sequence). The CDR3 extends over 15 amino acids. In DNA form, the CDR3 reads TGTGCCTGGAGTGTACTAGAGGGATTAGGTCAGCCCCAGCATTTT. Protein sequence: CAWSVLEGLGQPQHF.

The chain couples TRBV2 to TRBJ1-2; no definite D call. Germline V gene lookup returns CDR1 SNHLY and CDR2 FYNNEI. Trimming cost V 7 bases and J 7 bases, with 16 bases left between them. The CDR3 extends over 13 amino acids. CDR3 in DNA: TGTGCCAGCATTGAGGTCTCGGACGGTGGCTACACCTTC. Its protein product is CASIEVSDGGYTF.

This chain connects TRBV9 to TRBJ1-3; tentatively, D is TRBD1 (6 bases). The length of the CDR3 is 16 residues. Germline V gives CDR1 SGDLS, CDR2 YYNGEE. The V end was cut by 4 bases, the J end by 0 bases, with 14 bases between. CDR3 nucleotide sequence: TGTGCCAGCAGCCCCTCACAGGGAATCTCTGGAAACACCATATATTTT. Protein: CASSPSQGISGNTIYF.

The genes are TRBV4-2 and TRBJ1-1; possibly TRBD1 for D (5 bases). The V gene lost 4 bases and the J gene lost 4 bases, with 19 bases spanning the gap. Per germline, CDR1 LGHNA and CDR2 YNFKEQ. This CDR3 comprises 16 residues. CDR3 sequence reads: CASSLDRASGGTEAFF. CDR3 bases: TGTGCCAGCAGCCTCGATCGGGCCTCTGGGGGCACTGAAGCTTTCTTT.

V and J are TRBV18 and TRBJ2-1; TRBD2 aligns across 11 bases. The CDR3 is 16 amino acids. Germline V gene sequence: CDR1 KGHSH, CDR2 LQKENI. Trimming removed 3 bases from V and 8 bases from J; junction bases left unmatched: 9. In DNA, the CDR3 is TGTGCCAGCTCACCCTCCGGGACTAGCGGTACCTATGAGCAGTTCTTC. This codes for CASSPSGTSGTYEQFF.

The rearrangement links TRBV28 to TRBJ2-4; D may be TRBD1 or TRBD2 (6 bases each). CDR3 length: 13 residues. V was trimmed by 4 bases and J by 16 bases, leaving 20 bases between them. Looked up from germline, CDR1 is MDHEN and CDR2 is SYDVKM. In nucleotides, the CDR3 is TGTGCCAGCAGTTCGGGGGCCACCGATATGGAATACTTC. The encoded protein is CASSSGATDMEYF.

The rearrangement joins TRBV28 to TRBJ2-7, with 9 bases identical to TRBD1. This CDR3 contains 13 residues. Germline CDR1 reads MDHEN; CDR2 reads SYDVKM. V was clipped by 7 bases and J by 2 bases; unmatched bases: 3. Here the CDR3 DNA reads TGTGCCAGCACCCGGGACAGGGCCTACGAGCAGTACTTC. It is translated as CASTRDRAYEQYF.

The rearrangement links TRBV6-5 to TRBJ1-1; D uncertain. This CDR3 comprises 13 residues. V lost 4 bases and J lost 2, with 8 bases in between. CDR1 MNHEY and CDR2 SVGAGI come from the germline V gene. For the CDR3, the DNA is TGTGCCAGCAGTTTCGACGGCAACACTGAAGCTTTCTTT. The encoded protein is CASSFDGNTEAFF.